The present TCR beta chain was sequenced within a study of blood T cell repertoires in COVID-19. The germline V gene encodes CDR1 MNHEY and CDR2 SMNVEV (reference sequence). V was clipped by 6 bases and J by 9 bases; unmatched bases: 3. The CDR3 covers 13 residues. The method was immunoSEQ multiplex PCR; TCRdb's version includes in-frame clones alone and lacks a portion of them. The sample has 200,000 to 300,000 clones, around 83% seen once. The chain employs TRBV27 and TRBJ1-6, with TRBD1 matching over 9 bases. Sequencing used peripheral blood. This receptor was obtained from a man older than 75 with acute or convalescent COVID-19. Written as DNA, the CDR3 is TGTGCCAGCAGGGGACAGGGAAGTTCACCCCTCCACTTT. Its translation is CASRGQGSSPLHF.